A selection of T cell receptor beta chains follows, all from one sample in a study of T cells in Graves' hyperthyroidism and ophthalmopathy. One entry per CDR3 protein results from TCRdb running MiXCR on the multiplex PCR reads. The sample includes 500,000 to 800,000 distinct CDR3 sequences, 45% of them seen just once. The sequenced sample was peripheral blood or thyroid tissue (not recorded which). These receptors all stem from an adult man with Graves' disease, either hyperthyroidism or ophthalmopathy (not recorded which). The CDR3 runs from the conserved cysteine through the conserved F or W. A D gene is named only where the DNA matches it firmly.

V gene,D gene,CDR3 length,J gene,CDR3 protein
TRBV10-3,TRBD1,13,TRBJ1-5,CAIGQGFNQPRHF
TRBV6-5,TRBD1,19,TRBJ2-7,CASSSISLDRVEYGYEQYF
TRBV29-1,NA,14,TRBJ1-1,CSVDRGGMNTEAFF
TRBV10-3,NA,16,TRBJ1-6,CAISEGTGPYNSPLHF
TRBV6-5,NA,14,TRBJ2-6,CASSLYLGANVLTF
TRBV7-8,TRBD1,16,TRBJ1-1,CASSTNRGAMNTEAFF
TRBV29-1,NA,15,TRBJ1-1,CSVEGGAGIYTEAFF
TRBV19,TRBD1,14,TRBJ1-5,CASRGTGHNQPQHF
TRBV29-1,TRBD1,14,TRBJ1-6,CSVPGQGTNSPLHF
TRBV19,NA,14,TRBJ1-5,CASSIQSRNQPQHF
TRBV6-1,TRBD2,16,TRBJ2-2,CASRGTSGGKTGELFF
TRBV11-2,NA,13,TRBJ1-1,CATSQAVNTEAFF
TRBV7-9,NA,13,TRBJ2-7,CASSLGHGYEQYF
TRBV5-1,NA,16,TRBJ2-7,CASSPGATAQAYEQYF
TRBV10-3,TRBD1,17,TRBJ1-5,CAISESRQGAGNQPQHF
TRBV7-6,NA,16,TRBJ2-7,CASSRTGTQISYEQYF
TRBV5-4,NA,17,TRBJ1-5,CASTLGGTDRRGQPQHF
TRBV13,NA,11,TRBJ1-1,CASSISAEAFF
TRBV6-1,NA,13,TRBJ1-1,CASSTQGGAEAFF
TRBV3-1,NA,12,TRBJ2-5,CASSQVEVTQYF
TRBV4-1,TRBD2,16,TRBJ2-7,CASSVGGGLSPYEQYF
TRBV15,NA,13,TRBJ2-2,CATSRAMAGELFF
TRBV7-2,TRBD2,18,TRBJ2-2,CASSLWLAGGQFSGELFF
TRBV24-1,TRBD1,14,TRBJ1-5,CATRGTGSNQPQHF
TRBV19,NA,13,TRBJ1-1,CASTDRTNTEAFF
TRBV20-1,NA,14,TRBJ1-3,CSARGLNSGNTIYF
TRBV29-1,NA,10,TRBJ1-1,CSVVTGYHYF
TRBV6-5,TRBD1,14,TRBJ2-7,CASSFTGGLGEQYF
TRBV11-2,NA,13,TRBJ1-1,CAIQTQGNTEAFF
TRBV10-1,NA,16,TRBJ1-2,CASGTVHFGEGGGYTF
TRBV7-7,NA,17,TRBJ2-2,CASSLEVSFSGTGELFF
TRBV5-1,TRBD1,14,TRBJ2-7,CASSLGRDSFEQYF
TRBV12-3/TRBV12-4,TRBD1,16,TRBJ1-2,CASSSARGPFNYGYTF
TRBV10-3,TRBD1,14,TRBJ1-5,CAISGTGSNQPQHF
TRBV20-1,NA,16,TRBJ1-3,CSASSGGKYSGNTIYF
TRBV6-5,NA,15,TRBJ2-7,CASSYRKRDSYEQYF
TRBV29-1,TRBD1,14,TRBJ1-1,CSVDSGQGATEAFF
TRBV10-3,NA,14,TRBJ2-7,CAISATSTGRDQYF
TRBV7-6,TRBD2,15,TRBJ2-7,CASSLRSGRFDEQYF
TRBV10-3,NA,14,TRBJ1-2,CAISSLRDNYGYTF
TRBV7-9,NA,15,TRBJ1-2,CASSPTLGQDYGYTF
TRBV9,NA,14,TRBJ1-3,CASSVTGFENTIYF
TRBV6-5,NA,14,TRBJ1-3,CASSREGVGNTIYF
TRBV5-1,NA,16,TRBJ2-5,CASSLAGAGRPETQYF
TRBV7-9,TRBD1,15,TRBJ1-3,CASSPWTGAGNTIYF
TRBV25-1,TRBD1,15,TRBJ1-2,CASSEASGTAYGYTF
TRBV12-3/TRBV12-4,NA,14,TRBJ1-5,CASTPWGLDQPQHF
TRBV7-9,NA,15,TRBJ1-1,CASSQVPGQNTEAFF
TRBV5-1,TRBD1,17,TRBJ1-6,CASSLVLGQGLNSPLHF
TRBV25-1,TRBD1,19,TRBJ1-3,CASGLFRDRGRESGNTIYF
TRBV11-2,TRBD1,17,TRBJ1-3,CASSLNRGFHSGNTIYF
TRBV25-1,NA,16,TRBJ2-7,CASSARDQGGDYEQYF
TRBV6-5,NA,13,TRBJ1-5,CASRQSLIQPQHF
TRBV7-9,NA,17,TRBJ1-5,CASSLGSTGYDNQPQHF
TRBV6-5,TRBD1,14,TRBJ2-7,CASRHGTATYEQYF